This T cell receptor beta chain appears in the sequencing data of a study of control samples from healthy donors and cancer patients (dated by TCRdb to 2018 to 2021). Its CDR3 holds 13 amino acids, cysteine through phenylalanine. The DNA shown is the 39-base CDR3, in frame from base 1. Trimming removed 5 bases from V and 4 bases from J, leaving 12 bases between the germline ends. The germline V gene encodes CDR1 MNHEY and CDR2 SMNVEV (reference sequence). The library was obtained by the immunoSEQ multiplex PCR assay. The immuneACCESS repertoire file appears here via TCRdb, limited to in-frame rearrangements. These files lack a portion of the clones; in checked studies, under half of the deficit traces to unresolved V genes, and the cause of the others is not known. Present in this sample are around 130,000 clones, around nine tenths of which were seen just once. The top ten constitute roughly 3.1% of the sample.

As to this clone: Its antigen remains undetermined. No base-level quality is on record; no much larger clone is a single base apart.

Sequenced input: blood. The clonotype was recovered from a man in his fifties in good health. The sequence links TRBV27 to TRBJ2-7, with no reliable assignment of the D segment. CDR3 region: CASSPIGGYEQYF. At the DNA level, the sequence is TGTGCCAGCAGTCCAATCGGTGGATACGAGCAGTACTTC.